This T cell receptor (beta chain) was captured in a study of T cells after posttransplantation cyclophosphamide (TCRdb year 2016). Notes on the research overall: Using TRB sequencing, the study followed how the T cell repertoire rebuilt after myeloablative bone marrow transplantation with posttransplantation cyclophosphamide given as GVHD prophylaxis. TRB sequencing was also done on up to about 3 additional blood samples from 2 to 5.2 years after transplant in 3 patients, and on pretransplant blood from 4 patients. Blood from every one of the 30 or so PTCy patients who had 1-year posttransplant specimens underwent TRB sequencing. Public TRB sequences were searched against a database of over 3,600 sequences associated with responses to pathogens, tumor antigens, self-antigens and alloantigens. Antigen receptor sequencing was done on samples from 35 to 40 PTCy-treated patients and from approximately 15 related bone marrow donors of those patients. Because TRA and TRB clonality correlated tightly in roughly ten samples, later TCR analyses were limited to TRB.

The control cohort was around twelve patients given myeloablative marrow transplants with methotrexate plus a calcineurin inhibitor, sampled 1 year after transplant. Peripheral blood and bone marrow mononuclear cells were isolated by Ficoll-Hypaque density centrifugation and cryopreserved. CDR1 and CDR2 were assigned from the germline V gene as MDHEN and SYDVKM. Including cysteine and phenylalanine, the CDR3 has 13 amino acids. The CDR3 DNA has 39 bases and is translated from base 1. V trim: 6 bases; J trim: 8 bases; unmatched bases: 7. Genomic DNA was used for TRB sequencing, which was performed with the immunoSEQ assay at survey resolution or with the hsTCRB kit. The paper's processing steps were these. Initial read processing used immunoSEQ software, and repertoire analyses used the LymphoSeq R package. Clonality was calculated as 1 minus normalized Shannon entropy, and the Gini coefficient was also calculated for each TRB dataset. To infer phenotypes in unsorted samples, TRB sequences from sorted subsets of the recipient or donor were mapped onto the unsorted samples of the same recipient. Here the immuneACCESS table is served through TCRdb, limited to in-frame sequences with V and J called. Missing clones are a known gap in these copies; in checked studies unresolved V genes cover under half, and the rest lacks a known reason. V and J calls and clone size are given by that table; D and trimming were obtained from the DNA. In this sample the table shows some 14,000 clones, 84% of which occur a single time. In total, the top ten clones hold about 5% of the sample.

This clone was recorded once. Its antigen remains undetermined. Within one base of it there is no much larger clone, and no base qualities were kept. Overall study outcomes, separate from this receptor: At 1-2 months, donor-recipient similarity was low but rose over the first year, and the later blood repertoires were often dominated by donor CD8+ memory clones. The TRB repertoires of T cells infiltrating skin or the GI tract showed only limited overlap with the TRB repertoires found in blood. Across the 35 to 45 patients, TRB clonality was highly associated with recipient CMV seropositivity and CMV reactivation, and diversity with PTCy was similar to that in the CNI/methotrexate controls.

This clonotype was obtained from a male patient between 18 and 35 years old who received an allogeneic stem cell transplant from a related donor, was CMV-positive, and had no GVHD. Following a transplant, some T cells may be graft donor cells, not patient cells. This specimen was PBMCs, taken roughly 350 days after allogeneic stem cell transplant with calcineurin inhibitor and methotrexate. This chain is built from TRBV28 and TRBJ1-2; the junction holds 9 bases that match TRBD1. The sequence in DNA is TGTGCCAGCAGACCGGGACAGGGTCGGGGCTACACCTTC. The encoded protein is CASRPGQGRGYTF.